This TCR beta chain came from a study of control samples from healthy donors and cancer patients (dated by TCRdb to 2018 to 2020). From a lookup of the germline V gene, CDR1 and CDR2 are SGDLS and YYNGEE. V is clipped by 0 bases and J by 2 bases, and the sequence between their germline boundaries is 10 bases long. From the cysteine through the phenylalanine, the CDR3 covers 15 amino acids. The read is trimmed to its CDR3 DNA, 45 bases read in frame from base 1. Receptor amplification or capture employed the immunoSEQ multiplex PCR assay. TCRdb stores this immuneACCESS table with in-frame sequences only. Part of the clones is absent; in the studies checked, under half of the shortfall reflects unresolved V genes, and no reason is known for the rest. Within this sample are 140,000 to 150,000 clones, with 80% to 95% of them counted one time only. The biggest ten clones account for almost 6% of the sample.

This clone was seen only once. The antigen this receptor binds is unknown. The record has no base qualities; no much larger clone is one base away. This clonotype was sampled from a man aged 18 to 30 in good health. Here the chain combines TRBV9 and TRBJ2-3, with a tentative D gene TRBD2 over 6 matching bases. Sequencing input: blood. In nucleotides, the sequence is TGTGCCAGCAGCGTAGAACAGGACTACACAGATACGCAGTATTTT. This codes for CASSVEQDYTDTQYF.